The 9 T cell receptor beta chains reported below all come from one sample, sequenced in a study of blood T cell repertoires in COVID-19. Some clones are missing from TCRdb's copy, which holds only in-frame ones; the method was immunoSEQ multiplex PCR. In the table there are some 200,000 clones, 80% to 90% of which are singletons. The sample was peripheral blood. Receptors were obtained from a man between 45 and 60 years old who had recovered from COVID-19.

The chain couples TRBV20-1 to TRBJ2-3; D ambiguous. CDR1 is DFQATT, CDR2 SNEGSKA, per germline (reference sequence). Trimming left V 0 bases short and J 6 bases short, with 4 bases between. The CDR3 spans 11 residues. CDR3 region: CSARDLDTQYF. The CDR3, as DNA: TGCAGTGCTAGAGATCTTGATACGCAGTATTTT.

J is TRBJ1-1 and V is TRBV18; 10 bases fit TRBD1. With V trimmed by 2 bases and J by 5 bases, 8 bases remained unmatched. This CDR3 region has 16 residues. CDR1 is KGHSH, CDR2 LQKENI, per germline. The CDR3 sequence: CASSPGLVDRGTEAFF. The DNA for the CDR3 is TGTGCCAGCTCACCAGGTCTTGTGGACAGGGGGACTGAAGCTTTCTTT.

The chain links TRBV25-1 to TRBJ2-2; 9 nucleotides align to TRBD1. The germline CDR1 and CDR2 sequences are MGHDK and SYGVNS. CDR3 length equals 15 residues. Unmatched junction bases numbered 8, after V lost 6 bases and J lost 6 bases. CDR3 nucleotides: TGTGCCAGCAGGGGGGGACAGGGAAGGCCCGGGGAGCTGTTTTTT. It translates to CASRGGQGRPGELFF. The whole variable domain, remainder taken from reference TRBV25-1 and TRBJ2-2, is EADIYQTPRYLVIGTGKKITLECSQTMGHDKMYWYQQDPGMELHLIHYSYGVNSTEKGDLSSESTVSRIRTEHFPLTLESARPSHTSQYLCASRGGQGRPGELFFGEGSRLTVL.

This chain links TRBV24-1 with TRBJ1-1; the D gene is possibly TRBD1 (6 bases). From germline, CDR1 is KGHDR and CDR2 SFDVKD. This CDR3 comprises 13 residues. The V gene lost 7 bases and the J gene lost 11 bases, with 19 bases spanning the gap. DNA of the CDR3: TGTGCCACCAGGTCATTACAGGGTAGGTTGGCTTTCTTT. Protein product: CATRSLQGRLAFF.

This chain joins TRBV29-1 and TRBJ1-2, with 10 bases identical to TRBD1. The CDR3 runs 15 residues. The germline V gene encodes CDR1 SQVTM and CDR2 ANQGSEA. J gave up 7 bases and V 7 bases, and 15 bases lay outside the gene matches. In DNA, the CDR3 is TGCAGCGCCGTCCCGGGACAGGGGACGGTCCTTGGCTACACCTTC. It codes for CSAVPGQGTVLGYTF.

V and J are TRBV6-5 and TRBJ1-1; TRBD1 matches at 7 bases. From germline, CDR1 is MNHEY and CDR2 SVGAGI. CDR3 length equals 13 residues. The junction had 4 bases not matched to a gene; V was cut back by 4 bases and J by 5 bases. In nucleotides, the CDR3 is TGTGCCAGCAGTTTCTCCAGGGGGACTGAAGCTTTCTTT. Amino acid sequence: CASSFSRGTEAFF.

This clone was counted once. The V and J genes are TRBV4-2 and TRBJ1-6, with 9 bases identical to TRBD1. V dropped 1 base and J dropped 9; count of bases not matched to a gene: 13. Per germline, CDR1 LGHNA and CDR2 YNFKEQ. The CDR3 contains 18 residues. As DNA, the CDR3 is TGTGCCAGCAGCCAAGGTTATGGTTTCGGGACAGGGACTTCACCCCTCCACTTT. Protein product: CASSQGYGFGTGTSPLHF.

V usage is TRBV6-6 and J usage is TRBJ1-5; weak D call: TRBD1 (6 bases). CDR1 and CDR2 from the germline V gene are MNHNY and SVGAGI (reference sequence). The V gene lost 2 bases and the J gene lost 2 bases, with 10 bases spanning the gap. The length of the CDR3 is 15 residues. The CDR3 DNA sequence: TGTGCCAGCAGTTACACGGGGGGCCGCAATCAGCCCCAGCATTTT. Protein: CASSYTGGRNQPQHF.

The chain couples TRBV7-9 to TRBJ2-1; the D is unclear. The CDR3 has 13 amino acids. CDR1 SEHNR and CDR2 FQNEAQ come from the germline V gene (reference sequence). Trimming left V 5 bases short and J 6 bases short, with 11 bases between. CDR3 protein: CASSPTFFNEQFF. CDR3 nucleotide sequence: TGTGCCAGCAGCCCGACTTTTTTCAATGAGCAGTTCTTC.